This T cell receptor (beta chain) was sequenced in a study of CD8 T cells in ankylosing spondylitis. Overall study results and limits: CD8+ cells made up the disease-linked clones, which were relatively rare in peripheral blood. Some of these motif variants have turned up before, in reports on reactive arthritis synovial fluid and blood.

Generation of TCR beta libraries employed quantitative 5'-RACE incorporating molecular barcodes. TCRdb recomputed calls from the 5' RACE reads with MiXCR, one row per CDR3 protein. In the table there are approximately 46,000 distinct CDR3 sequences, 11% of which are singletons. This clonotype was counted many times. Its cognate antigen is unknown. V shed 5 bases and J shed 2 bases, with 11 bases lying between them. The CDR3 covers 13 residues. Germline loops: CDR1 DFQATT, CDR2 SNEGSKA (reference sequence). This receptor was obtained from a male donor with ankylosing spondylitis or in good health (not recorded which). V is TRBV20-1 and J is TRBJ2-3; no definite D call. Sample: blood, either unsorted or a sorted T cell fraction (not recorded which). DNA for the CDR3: TGCAGTGCTCCGTTCGGAGCCACAGATACGCAGTATTTT. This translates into CSAPFGATDTQYF.